This TCR beta chain was sequenced for a study of T cells after yellow fever vaccination. The germline V gene has CDR1 SGDLS and CDR2 YYNGEE. There are 15 residues in the CDR3. Unmatched junction bases numbered 6, after V lost 3 bases and J lost 3 bases. This clonotype was seen at least ten times. What it binds is not known. TCRdb processed the 5' RACE reads anew with MiXCR; each CDR3 protein has one entry. The sample lists around 100,000 distinct CDR3 sequences, 8.4% seen once, with roughly 25% in the top ten. Study outcomes and limitations: Contamination by abundant bulk-population clonotypes could be present in FACS-sorted repertoires. Only a minor proportion of clonotypes was detected across both CD4 and CD8 compartments. Compared with primary, the secondary response was weaker and peaked at day 5, not 15. Boosting was followed by the reappearance of most primary-vaccination clones (96% CD4, around 90% CD8).

The clonotype was recovered from a man aged 25 to 40 who received the YFV17D yellow fever vaccine. This chain links TRBV9 with TRBJ2-7, with TRBD1 identical over 10 bases. Sequenced material: CD8+ T cells sorted from PBMCs, taken 45 days after the yellow fever booster vaccination. The DNA of the CDR3 is TGTGCCAGCAGCGCCGGGACAGGGGTGGGCTACGAGCAGTACTTC. It codes for CASSAGTGVGYEQYF.